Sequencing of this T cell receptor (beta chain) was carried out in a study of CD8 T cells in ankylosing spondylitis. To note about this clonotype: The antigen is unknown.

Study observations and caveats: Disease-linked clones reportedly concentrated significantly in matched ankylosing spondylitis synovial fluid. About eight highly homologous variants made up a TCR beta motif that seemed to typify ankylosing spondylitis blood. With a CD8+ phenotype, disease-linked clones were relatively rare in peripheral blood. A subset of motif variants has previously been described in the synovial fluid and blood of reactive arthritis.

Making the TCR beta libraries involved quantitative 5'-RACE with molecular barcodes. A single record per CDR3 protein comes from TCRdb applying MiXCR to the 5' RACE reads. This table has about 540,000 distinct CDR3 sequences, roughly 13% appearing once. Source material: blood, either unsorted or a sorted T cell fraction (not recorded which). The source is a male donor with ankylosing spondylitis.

The CDR3 region is CASSKGQGGGYTF. The CDR3 DNA reads TGCGCCAGCTCGAAGGGACAGGGAGGCGGCTACACCTTC. The chain employs TRBV5-1 and TRBJ1-2; 9 bases align to TRBD1. CDR1 and CDR2 from the germline V gene are SGHRS and YFSETQ. The CDR3 has 13 amino acids. V lost 7 bases and J lost 8; bases outside the gene matches: 9.